The 10 T cell receptor beta chains below all came from one sample that was sequenced in a study of T cells of healthy individuals. TCRdb ran MiXCR on the 5' RACE reads and lists one entry per CDR3 protein. Here the sample spans approximately 100,000 distinct CDR3 sequences, 17% being singletons. The receptors here all came from a human donor in good health.

The chain uses TRBV9 and TRBJ2-7; TRBD2 is a possible D gene (6 bases). Per the germline V gene, CDR1 is SGDLS and CDR2 is YYNGEE. V lost 4 bases to trimming and J lost 4 bases, with 15 bases between them. The CDR3 totals 14 residues. The CDR3 region is CASSIGIGTYEQYF. CDR3 bases: TGTGCCAGCAGCATCGGGATTGGGACTTACGAGCAGTACTTC. Using reference TRBV9 and TRBJ2-7 for the parts outside the CDR3, the full variable domain is DSGVTQTPKHLITATGQRVTLRCSPRSGDLSVYWYQQSLDQGLQFLIQYYNGEERAKGNILERFSAQQFPDLHSELNLSSLELGDSALYFCASSIGIGTYEQYFGPGTRLTVT.

In regard to this clonotype: Since a much larger clone is just one base distant, this may be a read error. This chain connects TRBV11-2 to TRBJ2-1; no reliable D call. The length of the CDR3 is 11 residues. Germline values: CDR1 SGHAT, CDR2 FQNNGV. The V and J ends lost 2 bases and 7 bases respectively, with 3 bases between them. CDR3 sequence (DNA): TGTGCCAGCAGCTTAACTAATGAGCAGTTCTTC. This gives the protein CASSLTNEQFF.

This clonotype was seen once. The rearrangement uses TRBV20-1 and TRBJ1-5; possible D gene TRBD1, 6 bases. The V and J ends lost 3 bases and 4 bases respectively, with 16 bases between them. The CDR3 covers 15 residues. Germline assignment: CDR1 DFQATT and CDR2 SNEGSKA (reference sequence). The CDR3 sequence is CSASSPRGDNQPQHF. CDR3 coding DNA: TGCAGTGCTAGCAGCCCAAGGGGGGATAATCAGCCCCAGCATTTT.

This sequence joins TRBV6-2 or TRBV6-3 and TRBJ2-2; unclear D gene. This CDR3 is built from 15 residues. Between the trimmed V and J ends, which lost 4 bases and 1 base, there was a span of 10 bases. Germline V gene data show CDR1 as MNHEY and CDR2 as SVGEGT. Written as DNA, the CDR3 is TGTGCCAGCAGTTCGATCGACTTGAACACCGGGGAGCTGTTTTTT. It encodes CASSSIDLNTGELFF.

This clonotype turned up a few times. V is TRBV7-9 and J is TRBJ1-1; the D is unclear. The CDR3 contains 11 residues. Germline V gives CDR1 SEHNR, CDR2 FQNEAQ (reference sequence). V lost 6 bases to trimming and J lost 2 bases, with 4 bases between them. The CDR3 DNA reads TGTGCCAGCAGGCCAAACACTGAAGCTTTCTTT. Residues: CASRPNTEAFF.

This clonotype was seen a handful of times. The DNA for the CDR3 is TGTGCCAGCGGTCAGAACAATCAGCCCCAGCATTTT. It yields the protein CASGQNNQPQHF. V usage is TRBV7-2 and J usage is TRBJ1-5; D gene uncertain. Germline assignment: CDR1 SGHTA and CDR2 FQGNSA. This CDR3 has 12 amino acids. Between the trimmed V and J ends, which lost 8 bases and 3 bases, there was a span of 8 bases.

This clonotype has at least ten counts. The junction and the germline gene differ at one end; a read error may be behind it. The chain is built from TRBV6-5 and TRBJ1-2, with D unclear. Germline V lookup: CDR1 MNHEY, CDR2 SVGAGI. The CDR3 loop spans 13 amino acids. CDR3: CASRVPGSESFAF. CDR3 nucleotide sequence: TGTGCCAGCAGGGTGCCGGGCTCCGAATCGTTTGCCTTC.

The sample holds a few counts of this clonotype. V and J are TRBV7-9 and TRBJ2-7; 8 bases are shared with TRBD1. Germline lookup yields CDR1 SEHNR and CDR2 FQNEAQ (reference sequence). The V and J ends lost 5 bases and 5 bases, in that order; junction bases with no gene match: 5. This CDR3 is built from 13 residues. CDR3 residues: CASSTGQGNEQYF. CDR3 coding DNA: TGTGCCAGCAGCACTGGACAGGGTAACGAGCAGTACTTC.

This clonotype has a count of ten or more. The V gene is TRBV20-1, the J gene TRBJ1-2; maybe TRBD1 (5 bases). Germline V CDR1 and CDR2: DFQATT, SNEGSKA (reference sequence). This CDR3 is built from 16 residues. Deletions cut 2 bases from V and 2 bases from J, with 18 bases between. The CDR3: CSARRGDRTPNYGYTF. DNA of the CDR3: TGCAGTGCTAGACGAGGGGATAGGACACCCAACTATGGCTACACCTTC.

This clonotype has only a few counts. V usage is TRBV5-1 and J usage is TRBJ2-2; no reliable D call. The CDR3 totals 16 residues. The germline V and J ends were trimmed by 0 bases and 1 base, with 10 bases remaining between them. Germline assignment: CDR1 SGHRS and CDR2 YFSETQ. The CDR3 sequence is CASSLASHMNTGELFF. DNA for the CDR3: TGCGCCAGCAGCTTGGCCTCCCATATGAACACCGGGGAGCTGTTTTTT.